This TCR beta chain was retrieved from a study of shared T cell receptors in the human thymus. CDR3 length: 16 residues. V was trimmed by 1 base and J by 0 bases, leaving 7 bases between them. The germline CDR1 and CDR2 sequences are MNHEY and SMNVEV (reference sequence). The data were produced by immunoSEQ multiplex PCR, yet TCRdb's version contains in-frame clones alone and is incomplete. The data show 500,000 to 750,000 clones, roughly 90% seen once. These data were also filed under a second study, of human thymus T cells. That publication notes: The donor group consisted of healthy Finnish infants who were having corrective surgery for congenital heart defects. Resections from corrective heart surgery supplied the thymus tissue. Thymic and blood repertoires appeared to carry a bias in their V and J gene usage.

The sequenced sample consisted of thymocytes. This chain joins TRBV27 and TRBJ2-6; perhaps TRBD1 as D (5 bases). The clonotype comes from a boy under three years old with a congenital heart defect. This CDR3 is CASSLYRPSGANVLTF. CDR3 nucleotides: TGTGCCAGCAGTTTATACAGGCCCTCTGGGGCCAACGTCCTGACTTTC.